The source of this T cell receptor beta chain is a study of T-cell reconstitution after alpha-beta-depleted transplantation in children. Unique molecular identifiers were incorporated during preparation of the TCRbeta library. MiXCR, applied by TCRdb to the PCR reads, yields one record per CDR3 protein. The table has about 610,000 distinct CDR3 sequences, roughly a tenth seen once; the top ten hold about 4.2%. Per germline, CDR1 SGHAT and CDR2 FQDESV (reference sequence). CDR3 size: 16 residues. J was trimmed by 8 bases and V by 4 bases; bases with no gene match: 10. The receptor was isolated from a human donor who donated a stem cell graft to a child with acute myeloid leukemia. The specimen comprised PBMCs from the stem cell graft donor, sampled from the stem cell graft. This chain joins TRBV11-1 and TRBJ2-1, with TRBD2 matching over 11 bases. The CDR3 coding sequence is TGTGCCAGCAGCTCCTGGACTAGCGGGCGTAAAGATGAGCAGTTCTTC. This codes for CASSSWTSGRKDEQFF.